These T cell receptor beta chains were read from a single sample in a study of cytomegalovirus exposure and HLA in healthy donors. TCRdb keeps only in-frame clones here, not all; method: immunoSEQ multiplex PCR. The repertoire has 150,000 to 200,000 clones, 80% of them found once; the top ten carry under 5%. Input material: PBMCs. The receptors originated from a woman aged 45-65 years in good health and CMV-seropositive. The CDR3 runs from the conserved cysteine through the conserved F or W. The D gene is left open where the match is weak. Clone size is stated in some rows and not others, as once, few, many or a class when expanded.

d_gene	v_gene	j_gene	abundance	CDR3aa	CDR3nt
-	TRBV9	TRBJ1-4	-	CASSVGGQGQGELFF	TGTGCCAGCAGCGTAGGCGGTCAGGGACAAGGGGAACTGTTTTTT
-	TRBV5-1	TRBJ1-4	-	CASSLAGTNEKLFF	TGCGCCAGCAGCTTAGCCGGGACTAATGAAAAACTGTTTTTT
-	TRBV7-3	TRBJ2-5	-	CASSLNGDGETQYF	TGTGCCAGCAGCTTAAACGGGGATGGTGAGACCCAGTACTTC
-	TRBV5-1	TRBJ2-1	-	CASSLSQVDYNEQFF	TGCGCCAGCAGCTTGAGCCAGGTTGATTACAATGAGCAGTTCTTC
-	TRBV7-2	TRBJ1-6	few	CASSRNPRNSPLHF	TGTGCCAGCAGTAGAAATCCCCGGAATTCACCCCTCCACTTT
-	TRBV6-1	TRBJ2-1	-	CASGRGTYNEQFF	TGTGCCAGCGGCCGGGGTACCTACAATGAGCAGTTCTTC
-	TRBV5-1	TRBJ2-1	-	CASSFETRYNEQFF	TGCGCCAGCAGCTTCGAGACTAGGTACAATGAGCAGTTCTTC
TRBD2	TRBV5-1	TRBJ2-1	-	CASSLDLAGNEQFF	TGCGCCAGCAGCTTGGACCTAGCGGGGAATGAGCAGTTCTTC
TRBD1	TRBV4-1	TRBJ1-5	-	CASSRYRGQDQPQHF	TGCGCCAGCAGCCGGTATAGGGGGCAGGATCAGCCCCAGCATTTT
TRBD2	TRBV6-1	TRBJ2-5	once	CASSGRTSGRSQETQYF	TGTGCCAGCAGTGGCAGGACTAGCGGGAGATCCCAAGAGACCCAGTACTTC
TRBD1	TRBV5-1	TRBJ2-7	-	CASSPDRGSYEQYF	TGCGCCAGCAGTCCTGACAGGGGAAGCTACGAGCAGTACTTC
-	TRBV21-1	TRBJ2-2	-	CASRRRLADLKNTGELFF	TGTGCCAGCCGGCGGCGTTTAGCCGATCTTAAGAACACCGGGGAGCTGTTTTTT
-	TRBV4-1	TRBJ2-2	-	CASSHRGDLTGELFF	TGCGCCAGCAGCCACAGGGGCGATCTCACCGGGGAGCTGTTTTTT
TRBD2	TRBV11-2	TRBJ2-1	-	CASSSWTSSSYNEQFF	TGTGCCAGCAGCTCTTGGACTAGTAGCTCCTACAATGAGCAGTTCTTC
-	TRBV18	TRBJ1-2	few	CASSPDSDYGYTF	TGTGCCAGCTCGCCTGACTCTGACTATGGCTACACCTTC
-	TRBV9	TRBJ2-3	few	CASSVASVTDTQYF	TGTGCCAGCAGCGTAGCTTCCGTCACAGATACGCAGTATTTT
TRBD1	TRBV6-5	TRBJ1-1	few	CASSYSRDRGGAEAFF	TGTGCCAGCAGTTACTCGAGGGACAGGGGTGGAGCTGAAGCTTTCTTT
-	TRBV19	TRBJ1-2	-	CASSMEGTLNYGYTF	TGTGCCAGTAGTATGGAGGGGACCCTTAACTATGGCTACACCTTC
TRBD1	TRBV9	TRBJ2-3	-	CASSVGGQPAVDTQYF	TGTGCCAGCAGCGTAGGGGGACAGCCGGCGGTGGATACGCAGTATTTT
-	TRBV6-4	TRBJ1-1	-	CASSETGNTEAFF	TGTGCCAGCAGTGAGACAGGGAACACTGAAGCTTTCTTT
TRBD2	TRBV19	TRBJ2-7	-	CASSTLAGGLSYEQYF	TGTGCCAGTAGCACACTAGCGGGAGGGCTATCCTACGAGCAGTACTTC
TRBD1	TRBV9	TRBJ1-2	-	CASSVGERTGRGYTF	TGTGCCAGCAGCGTTGGGGAGAGGACAGGCCGTGGCTACACCTTC
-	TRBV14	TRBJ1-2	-	CASSLGRGYGYTF	TGTGCCAGCAGCCTCGGTAGGGGCTATGGCTACACCTTC
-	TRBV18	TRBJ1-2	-	CASSPELDYGYTF	TGTGCCAGCTCACCTGAACTAGACTATGGCTACACCTTC
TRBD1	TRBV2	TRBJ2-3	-	CASSTDRVRGTDTQYF	TGTGCCAGCAGTACAGACAGGGTTAGGGGCACAGATACGCAGTATTTT
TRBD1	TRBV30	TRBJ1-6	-	CAWSAGGNNSPLHF	TGTGCCTGGAGCGCAGGGGGTAATAATTCACCCCTCCACTTT
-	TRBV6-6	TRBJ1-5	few	CASRKQEQPQHF	TGTGCCAGCAGAAAACAGGAGCAGCCCCAGCATTTT
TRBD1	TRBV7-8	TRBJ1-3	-	CASSAGGQGRVGNTIYF	TGTGCCAGCAGCGCCGGGGGACAGGGTCGTGTTGGAAACACCATATATTTT
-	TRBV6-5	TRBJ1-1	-	CASSYSYRVGNTEAFF	TGTGCCAGCAGTTACTCGTACAGGGTCGGGAACACTGAAGCTTTCTTT
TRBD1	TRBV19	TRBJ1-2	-	CASRRIGQGVNYGYTF	TGTGCCAGTAGACGAATAGGACAGGGGGTAAACTATGGCTACACCTTC
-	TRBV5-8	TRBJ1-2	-	CASSEFAGYTF	TGTGCCAGCAGCGAGTTTGCTGGCTACACCTTC
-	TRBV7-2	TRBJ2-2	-	CASSLTGTNTGELFF	TGTGCCAGCAGCTTAACCGGGACGAACACCGGGGAGCTGTTTTTT
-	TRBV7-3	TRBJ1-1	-	CASSLGGGEAFF	TGTGCCAGCAGCCTCGGGGGTGGTGAAGCTTTCTTT
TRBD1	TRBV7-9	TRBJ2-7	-	CASSLRRFGDRGHEQYF	TGTGCCAGCAGCTTGCGGAGATTCGGGGACAGGGGCCACGAGCAGTACTTC
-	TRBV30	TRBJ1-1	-	CACSRAGTEAFF	TGTGCCTGTAGTCGCGCGGGCACTGAAGCTTTCTTT
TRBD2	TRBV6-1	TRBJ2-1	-	CASSEAAGGLLGEQFF	TGTGCCAGCAGTGAAGCGGCGGGAGGGCTACTGGGTGAGCAGTTCTTC
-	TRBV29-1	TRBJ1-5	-	CSVDSGGGGPQHF	TGCAGCGTTGACTCAGGAGGGGGGGGGCCCCAGCATTTT
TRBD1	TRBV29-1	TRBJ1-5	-	CSVADREDQPQHF	TGCAGCGTTGCTGACAGGGAAGATCAGCCCCAGCATTTT
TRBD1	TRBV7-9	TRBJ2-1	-	CASSQGQGAYNEQFF	TGTGCCAGCAGCCAAGGACAGGGGGCCTACAATGAGCAGTTCTTC
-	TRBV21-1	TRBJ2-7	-	CASIPCARSYEQYF	TGTGCCAGCATCCCCTGCGCACGCTCCTACGAGCAGTACTTC
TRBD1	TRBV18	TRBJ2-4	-	CASSPPGTGPSKNIQYF	TGTGCCAGCTCCCCACCTGGGACAGGCCCATCTAAAAACATTCAGTACTTC
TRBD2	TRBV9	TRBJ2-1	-	CASTPGLAKEQFF	TGTGCCAGCACCCCGGGACTAGCTAAAGAGCAGTTCTTC
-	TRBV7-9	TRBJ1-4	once	CASSLGQAKEKLFF	TGTGCCAGCAGCTTAGGGCAGGCGAAGGAAAAACTGTTTTTT
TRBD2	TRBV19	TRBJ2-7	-	CATGLAGTYEQYF	TGTGCCACCGGACTAGCGGGAACCTACGAGCAGTACTTC